The 21 T cell receptor beta chains below were found in one sample sequenced in a study of control samples from healthy donors and cancer patients. Produced via immunoSEQ multiplex PCR; TCRdb's table is partial and in-frame only. The sample has about 150,000 clones; over 90% are singletons. The sample consisted of blood. These receptors all come from a man aged 50-60 years in good health.

The chain is built from TRBV5-4 and TRBJ2-1, with TRBD2 identical over 9 bases. Losses at the gene ends were 4 bases for V and 2 bases for J; bases not matched to a gene: 1. Looked up from germline, CDR1 is SGHNT and CDR2 is YYREEE (reference sequence). This CDR3 comprises 14 residues. CDR3 sequence: CASSRTSAYNEQFF. CDR3 bases: TGTGCCAGCAGCAGGACTAGCGCCTACAATGAGCAGTTCTTC.

The J gene is TRBJ2-2, the V gene TRBV27; 12 bases are a match to TRBD2. This CDR3 has 16 amino acids. CDR1 MNHEY and CDR2 SMNVEV come from the germline V gene (reference sequence). J gave up 2 bases and V 7 bases, and 5 bases lay outside the gene matches. The CDR3 bases are TGTGCCAGCAAACTAGCGGGAGGAACAAACACCGGGGAGCTGTTTTTT. Encoded protein: CASKLAGGTNTGELFF.

This clone was seen a single time. This chain links TRBV2 with TRBJ2-3, with no clear D. The V gene lost 4 bases and the J gene lost 0 bases, with 11 bases spanning the gap. The CDR3 length is 15 residues. The germline CDR1 and CDR2 sequences are SNHLY and FYNNEI. The CDR3 reads CASSGIRLSTDTQYF. The CDR3 DNA sequence: TGTGCCAGCAGTGGGATCCGCCTGAGCACAGATACGCAGTATTTT.

V gene TRBV7-9 combines with J gene TRBJ1-5; perhaps TRBD1 as D (5 bases). CDR1 is SEHNR and CDR2 is FQNEAQ in the germline V gene (reference sequence). The CDR3 has 14 amino acids. The ends were cut back, 1 base at V and 3 bases at J, with 7 bases in the middle. The CDR3 is CASSLGGNNQPQHF. CDR3 coding DNA: TGTGCCAGCAGCTTAGGGGGGAACAATCAGCCCCAGCATTTT.

The chain recombines TRBV27 with TRBJ1-4, with D unresolved. Germline assignment: CDR1 MNHEY and CDR2 SMNVEV (reference sequence). V gave up 3 bases and J gave up 5 bases, with 10 bases separating them. The CDR3 spans 14 residues. CDR3: CASSFAGTNEKLFF. The CDR3 nucleotides are TGTGCCAGCAGTTTTGCAGGTACGAATGAAAAACTGTTTTTT.

The chain links TRBV5-1 to TRBJ2-7, with 7 bases fitting TRBD2. This CDR3 region has 11 residues. The germline V gene encodes CDR1 SGHRS and CDR2 YFSETQ. Losses at the gene ends were 5 bases for V and 4 bases for J; bases not matched to a gene: 0. CDR3 bases: TGCGCCAGCAGGCGGGAGTACGAGCAGTACTTC. It translates to CASRREYEQYF.

The chain has TRBV2 and TRBJ2-1; 15 bases match TRBD2. The CDR3 totals 12 residues. Germline CDR1 and CDR2: SNHLY and FYNNEI. With V trimmed by 6 bases and J by 16 bases, 4 bases remained unmatched. DNA of the CDR3: TGTGCCAGCAGGGGGACTAGCGGGAGGTCCTTCTTC. It is translated as CASRGTSGRSFF.

The chain combines TRBV5-1 with TRBJ1-1, with TRBD1 matching over 9 bases. Germline-derived CDR1 and CDR2 are SGHRS and YFSETQ. This CDR3 has 13 amino acids. Trimming cost V 6 bases and J 5 bases; bases outside gene matches: 5. The CDR3 coding sequence is TGCGCCAGCACCGAGGGACAGGGAACTGAAGCTTTCTTT. Translating gives CASTEGQGTEAFF.

The chain couples TRBV5-1 to TRBJ1-2; 10 bases align to TRBD1. CDR3 length equals 15 residues. Germline CDR1 SGHRS, CDR2 YFSETQ. Trimming took 1 base from V and 6 from J; bases not matched to a gene: 6. The chain's CDR3 is CASSLSAGTGDGYTF. CDR3 DNA: TGCGCCAGCAGCTTGAGTGCCGGGACAGGGGATGGCTACACCTTC.

This clone was seen a few times. The chain carries TRBV28 and TRBJ2-7; 9 bases are a match to TRBD1. CDR3 length: 15 amino acids. CDR1 is MDHEN, CDR2 SYDVKM, per germline. The V and J ends lost 5 bases and 5 bases, in that order; junction bases with no gene match: 10. The DNA for the CDR3 is TGTGCCAGCAGTCGGACGGGACAGGGTCGGAACGAGCAGTACTTC. Amino acids: CASSRTGQGRNEQYF.

The V and J genes are TRBV19 and TRBJ1-4; TRBD1 aligns across 11 bases. Trimming at V came to 7 bases and at J to 10 bases, leaving 11 bases not matched to a gene. CDR1 is LNHDA and CDR2 is SQIVND in the germline V gene (reference sequence). The CDR3 extends over 15 amino acids. The CDR3 loop reads CASTLSGQGARKLFF. In DNA, the CDR3 is TGTGCCAGTACCCTCTCCGGACAGGGGGCGCGAAAACTGTTTTTT.

This clone was seen just once. CDR3 coding DNA: TGTGCCAGCAGTTTTGGTTACAATGAGCAGTTCTTC. This encodes CASSFGYNEQFF. This chain links TRBV12-3 or TRBV12-4 with TRBJ2-1; no definite D call. V lost 3 bases to trimming and J lost 4 bases, with 4 bases between them. This CDR3 contains 12 residues.

The rearrangement uses TRBV5-6 and TRBJ2-7; D is uncertain. V lost 2 bases and J 7 bases, leaving 10 bases between the germline ends. This CDR3 contains 12 residues. Germline CDR1 is SGHDT and CDR2 is YYEEEE. CDR3 loop: CASSFVLREQYF. In nucleotides, the CDR3 is TGTGCCAGCAGCTTTGTCCTGCGGGAGCAGTACTTC.

The V and J genes are TRBV6-5 and TRBJ1-2, with 8 bases matching TRBD1. Trimming cost V 7 bases and J 3 bases; bases outside gene matches: 4. Germline V gives CDR1 MNHEY, CDR2 SVGAGI. The CDR3 covers 13 residues. Written as DNA, the CDR3 is TGTGCCAGCAAGGACAGGGATCACTATGGCTACACCTTC. Its protein product is CASKDRDHYGYTF.

CDR3 amino acids: CASSLDSVSSYEQYF. In nucleotides, the CDR3 is TGCGCCAGCAGCTTGGACAGCGTTAGCTCCTACGAGCAGTACTTC. V gene TRBV5-1 combines with J gene TRBJ2-7, with D uncertain. This CDR3 comprises 15 residues. V was cut by 0 bases and J by 0 bases, with 10 bases left in between. The germline CDR1 and CDR2 sequences are SGHRS and YFSETQ.

The chain has TRBV7-3 and TRBJ1-4; D perhaps matches TRBD1 (6 bases). Germline V gene data show CDR1 as SGHTA and CDR2 as FQGTGA. The CDR3 spans 15 residues. V lost 10 bases to trimming and J lost 1 base, with 16 bases between them. For the CDR3, the DNA is TGTGCCACACGGGGCAGGGGCGAAACTAATGAAAAACTGTTTTTT. Translation gives CATRGRGETNEKLFF.

J is TRBJ2-7 and V is TRBV5-1, with D uncertain. Trimming removed 0 bases from V and 2 bases from J, with 6 bases in between. CDR3 length: 13 residues. CDR1 SGHRS and CDR2 YFSETQ come from the germline V gene. The CDR3 loop reads CASSLGAAYEQYF. The CDR3 nucleotides read TGCGCCAGCAGCTTGGGGGCGGCCTACGAGCAGTACTTC.

The chain has TRBV18 and TRBJ2-5, with 12 bases identical to TRBD1. The germline CDR1 and CDR2 sequences are KGHSH and LQKENI. The CDR3 totals 15 residues. The ends lost 3 bases at V and 4 bases at J; junction bases unmatched: 3. CDR3 coding DNA: TGTGCCAGCTCACCCCCGGGACAGGGGGCAGAGACCCAGTACTTC. This sequence encodes CASSPPGQGAETQYF.

This chain links TRBV1 with TRBJ2-7; TRBD2, as called in the table, went unchecked against the DNA. TRBV1 is a listed pseudogene. The CDR3 is 17 residues long. Here the CDR3 DNA reads TGCACCAGCAGCCAAGGAAAAGTCCAGCGGGAGGGCGACGAGCAGTACTTC. This translates into CTSSQGKVQREGDEQYF.

V is TRBV28 and J is TRBJ1-5; 8 nucleotides agree with TRBD1. V was clipped by 6 bases and J by 5 bases; unmatched bases: 9. CDR1 is MDHEN and CDR2 is SYDVKM in the germline V gene. This CDR3 region has 15 residues. CDR3 sequence reads: CASSTPGGRHQPQHF. CDR3 sequence (DNA): TGTGCCAGCAGCACCCCAGGGGGCCGTCATCAGCCCCAGCATTTT.

The gene calls are TRBV19 and TRBJ1-1; D gene ambiguous. The CDR3 contains 14 residues. Germline V gives CDR1 LNHDA, CDR2 SQIVND (reference sequence). V lost 3 bases and J 0 bases, leaving 8 bases between the germline ends. The CDR3 sequence: CASSMISVNTEAFF. The CDR3 DNA follows: TGTGCCAGTAGTATGATTTCAGTGAACACTGAAGCTTTCTTT.